This T cell receptor (beta chain) was identified in a study of regulatory T cells in long-lasting Graves disease. Looking at the study overall: Duration of antithyroid drug therapy among newly diagnosed Graves' patients was under 3 months. General study findings and limits: Segments TRBV28, TRBJ1-2 and TRBJ2-5 showed preferential usage in persistent disease.

Time point defined: newly diagnosed GD, antithyroid drugs for less than 3 months. RNA from PBMCs was the source of the TCR library. The length of the CDR3 is 16 residues. Unmatched junction bases numbered 7, after V lost 7 bases and J lost 0 bases. Germline CDR1 is MNHNS and CDR2 is SASEGT. Construction of the TCR beta libraries employed iRepertoire HTBI primers in conjunction with Arm-PCR of CDR3 regions. Using its own MiXCR run on the multiplex PCR reads, TCRdb lists one record per CDR3 protein. The repertoire holds hundreds of thousands of distinct CDR3 sequences, approximately 12% seen once, with almost 9% in the top ten. Comments on this clonotype: Its antigen remains unknown.

A further study also used this sample, focusing on T cells in Graves' hyperthyroidism and ophthalmopathy. From that paper: In the first-round RT-PCR of the TCR CDR3, the HTBI primer set was used.

The chain recombines TRBV6-1 with TRBJ2-2; the match to TRBD1 covers 8 bases. The sample consisted of peripheral blood mononuclear cells (PBMCs), taken at new diagnosis, from a patient treated with antithyroid drugs. The sequence came from a woman younger than 45 with Graves disease. The CDR3 loop reads CASNSGGGSNTGELFF. The CDR3 nucleotides are TGTGCCAGCAATTCAGGGGGCGGATCGAACACCGGGGAGCTGTTTTTT.